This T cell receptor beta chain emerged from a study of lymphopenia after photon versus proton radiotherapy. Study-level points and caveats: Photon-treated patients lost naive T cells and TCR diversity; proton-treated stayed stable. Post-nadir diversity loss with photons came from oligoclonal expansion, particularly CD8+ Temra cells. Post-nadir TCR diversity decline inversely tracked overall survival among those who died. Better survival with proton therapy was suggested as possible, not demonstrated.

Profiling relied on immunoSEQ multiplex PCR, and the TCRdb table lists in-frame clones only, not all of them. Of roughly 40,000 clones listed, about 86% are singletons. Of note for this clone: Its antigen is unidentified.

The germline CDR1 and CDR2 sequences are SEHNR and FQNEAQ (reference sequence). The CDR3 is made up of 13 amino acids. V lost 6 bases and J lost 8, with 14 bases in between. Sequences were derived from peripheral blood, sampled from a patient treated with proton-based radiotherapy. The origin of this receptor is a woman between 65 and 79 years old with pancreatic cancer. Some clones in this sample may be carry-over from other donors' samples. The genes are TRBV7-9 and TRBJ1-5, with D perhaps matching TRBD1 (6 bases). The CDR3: CASSGGNLEPQHF. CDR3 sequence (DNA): TGTGCCAGCAGTGGGGGCAACTTGGAGCCCCAGCATTTT.